The 15 T cell receptor beta chains listed next were all sequenced from one sample in a study of CD8+ T cells in alopecia areata (dated by TCRdb to between 2017 and 2018). Libraries were prepared through the immunoSEQ multiplex PCR assay. For TCR sequencing, RNA was extracted from every sample and reverse transcribed into cDNA to serve as template. The immuneACCESS repertoire file appears here via TCRdb, limited to in-frame rearrangements. These files lack a portion of the clones; in checked studies, under half of the deficit traces to unresolved V genes, and the cause of the others is not known. The sample includes about 92,000 clones, with roughly two fifths observed a single time. The ten largest account for roughly 18% of the sample. Sample time point, as interpreted from the label and publication: 24 weeks on oral tofacitinib. The label giving this sample's treatment or condition can be read as: oral pan-JAK inhibitor, 5-10 mg twice daily.

The sample in question was CD8+ T cells sorted from blood, obtained at week 24, from a patient treated with tofacitinib. The source is a human donor with alopecia areata.

This clone showed up just a few times. The chain recombines TRBV7-8 with TRBJ2-1; 7 bases align to TRBD1. The germline V gene encodes CDR1 SGHVS and CDR2 FQNEAQ. The CDR3 is made up of 14 amino acids. The junction had 12 bases not matched to a gene; V was cut back by 8 bases and J by 8 bases. CDR3 region: CASHKATGMHEQFF. The CDR3 bases are TGTGCCAGCCACAAGGCGACAGGGATGCATGAGCAGTTCTTC.

This clone showed up just a few times. The V call is TRBV4-3, the J call TRBJ2-7; 9 nucleotides match TRBD2. The CDR3 spans 16 residues. Germline CDR1 and CDR2: LGHNA and YSLEER. J gave up 4 bases and V 1 base, and 8 bases lay outside the gene matches. The CDR3 protein is CASSQGAPSGAYEQYF. In nucleotides, the CDR3 is TGCGCCAGCAGCCAAGGAGCCCCTAGCGGGGCTTACGAGCAGTACTTC.

This chain uses TRBV9 with TRBJ2-7; 8 positions agree with TRBD1. This CDR3 comprises 12 residues. Germline-derived CDR1 and CDR2 are SGDLS and YYNGEE. V was clipped by 3 bases and J by 4 bases; unmatched bases: 0. This CDR3 reads CASSGQGYEQYF. The DNA of the CDR3 is TGTGCCAGCAGCGGACAGGGGTACGAGCAGTACTTC. Full variable domain (remainder filled in from reference TRBV9 and TRBJ2-7): DSGVTQTPKHLITATGQRVTLRCSPRSGDLSVYWYQQSLDQGLQFLIQYYNGEERAKGNILERFSAQQFPDLHSELNLSSLELGDSALYFCASSGQGYEQYFGPGTRLTVT.

The rearrangement uses TRBV29-1 and TRBJ2-7; possibly TRBD1 for D (5 bases). The CDR3 contains 14 residues. Deletions cut 1 base from V and 1 base from J, with 11 bases between. Germline CDR1 SQVTM, CDR2 ANQGSEA. In DNA form, the CDR3 reads TGCAGCGTTGAAGTGCCGACAGTTTCCTACGAGCAGTACTTC. Translating gives CSVEVPTVSYEQYF.

This clone has just one count. The chain recombines TRBV27 with TRBJ2-5; possibly TRBD2 for D (6 bases). The CDR3 sequence is 15 residues long. V gave up 7 bases and J gave up 4 bases, with 19 bases separating them. Germline V gene lookup returns CDR1 MNHEY and CDR2 SMNVEV (reference sequence). CDR3 sequence: CASTVRGGPIETQYF. CDR3 sequence (DNA): TGTGCCAGCACGGTCCGCGGAGGGCCGATAGAGACCCAGTACTTC.

This clone was seen only once. The genes are TRBV25-1 and TRBJ2-5; no clear D gene. Trimming removed 4 bases at V and 0 bases at J, with 18 bases between. The CDR3 extends over 17 amino acids. Looked up from germline, CDR1 is MGHDK and CDR2 is SYGVNS. In DNA, the CDR3 is TGTGCCAGCAGTGCCCACCAGGTCGGTCCGTACCAAGAGACCCAGTACTTC. This sequence encodes CASSAHQVGPYQETQYF.

This clone was found a few times. The V call is TRBV4-3, the J call TRBJ2-5; weak D call: TRBD2 (5 bases). The CDR3 has 13 amino acids. V dropped 1 base and J dropped 6 bases, with 9 bases sitting between them. The germline gives CDR1 LGHNA, CDR2 YSLEER. CDR3: CASSQAGGQTQYF. The CDR3, as DNA: TGCGCCAGCAGCCAAGCGGGCGGGCAGACCCAGTACTTC.

V gene TRBV13 combines with J gene TRBJ2-7; 8 positions match TRBD2. Germline lookup yields CDR1 PRHDT and CDR2 FYEKMQ (reference sequence). J lost 0 bases, V lost 0 bases, and 4 bases had no gene match. The CDR3 is 16 residues long. The CDR3 loop reads CASSLGLAAASYEQYF. The CDR3 DNA follows: TGTGCCAGCAGCTTAGGACTAGCGGCAGCCTCCTACGAGCAGTACTTC.

This CDR3 reads CASSLQLLETQYF. The DNA for the CDR3 is TGTGCCAGCAGCTTGCAGTTGTTGGAGACCCAGTACTTC. The chain is built from TRBV7-9 and TRBJ2-5; D ambiguous. The germline CDR1 and CDR2 sequences are SEHNR and FQNEAQ (reference sequence). There are 13 residues in the CDR3. Trimming cost V 3 bases and J 5 bases, with 10 bases left between them. Full variable domain (remainder filled in from reference TRBV7-9 and TRBJ2-5): DTGVSQNPRHKITKRGQNVTFRCDPISEHNRLYWYRQTLGQGPEFLTYFQNEAQLEKSRLLSDRFSAERPKGSFSTLEIQRTEQGDSAMYLCASSLQLLETQYFGPGTRLLVL.

The CDR3 reads CASSADGVEQYF. DNA of the CDR3: TGTGCCAGCAGCGCCGACGGAGTCGAGCAGTACTTC. V gene TRBV9 combines with J gene TRBJ2-7; D gene unclear. Trimming removed 3 bases at V and 6 bases at J, with 10 bases between. There are 12 residues in the CDR3. Looked up from germline, CDR1 is SGDLS and CDR2 is YYNGEE.

The gene calls are TRBV7-9 and TRBJ2-7, with D tentatively TRBD2 (5 bases). Germline CDR1 reads SEHNR; CDR2 reads FQNEAQ (reference sequence). This CDR3 spans 14 amino acids. Deletions cut 5 bases from V and 3 bases from J, with 14 bases between. As DNA, the CDR3 is TGTGCCAGCAGCACCCCGAGTCGGGGCTACGAGCAGTACTTC. It specifies CASSTPSRGYEQYF. Complete variable domain (other parts from reference TRBV7-9 and TRBJ2-7): DTGVSQNPRHKITKRGQNVTFRCDPISEHNRLYWYRQTLGQGPEFLTYFQNEAQLEKSRLLSDRFSAERPKGSFSTLEIQRTEQGDSAMYLCASSTPSRGYEQYFGPGTRLTVT.

A few counts support this clone. The chain joins TRBV30 to TRBJ2-2; D not resolved. The V end lost 2 bases, the J end lost 2 bases, and 9 bases lay between the germline ends. The CDR3 runs 14 residues. Looked up from germline, CDR1 is GTSNPN and CDR2 is SVGIG (reference sequence). The CDR3 DNA is TGTGCCTGGAGTTTCATCAGCAACACCGGGGAGCTGTTTTTT. This translates into CAWSFISNTGELFF.

This sequence joins TRBV29-1 and TRBJ1-2, with 8 bases fitting TRBD1. The V and J ends lost 5 bases and 3 bases, in that order; junction bases with no gene match: 8. In germline, CDR1 is SQVTM, CDR2 ANQGSEA. CDR3 length: 14 amino acids. The CDR3 DNA reads as TGCAGCGTTCTTGATCTACAGGGGGACTATGGCTACACCTTC. This sequence encodes CSVLDLQGDYGYTF.

CDR3 region: CASSQGVSNQPQHF. DNA for the CDR3: TGTGCCAGCAGCCAAGGGGTTAGCAATCAGCCCCAGCATTTT. The chain is built from TRBV6-6 and TRBJ1-5; a weak D match, TRBD1 (5 bases). V lost 6 bases and J lost 0, with 9 bases in between. The CDR3 loop spans 14 amino acids. Germline CDR1 MNHNY, CDR2 SVGAGI (reference sequence).

The V gene is TRBV9, the J gene TRBJ2-7; tentative D call: TRBD2 (6 bases). Trimming left V 0 bases short and J 1 base short, with 14 bases between. Germline assignment: CDR1 SGDLS and CDR2 YYNGEE. CDR3 length: 16 amino acids. CDR3 loop: CASSVDISGESYEQYF. CDR3 nucleotides: TGTGCCAGCAGCGTAGACATTTCGGGGGAATCCTACGAGCAGTACTTC.